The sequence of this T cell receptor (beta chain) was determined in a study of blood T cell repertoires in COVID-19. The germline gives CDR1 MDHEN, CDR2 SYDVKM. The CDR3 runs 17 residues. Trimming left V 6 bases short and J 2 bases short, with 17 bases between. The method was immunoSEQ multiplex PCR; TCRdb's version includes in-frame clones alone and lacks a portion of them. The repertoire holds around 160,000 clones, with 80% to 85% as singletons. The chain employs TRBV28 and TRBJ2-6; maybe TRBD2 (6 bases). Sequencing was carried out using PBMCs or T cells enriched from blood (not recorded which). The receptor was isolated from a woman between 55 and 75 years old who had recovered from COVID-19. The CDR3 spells CASSPMGGVTGANVLTF. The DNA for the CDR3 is TGTGCCAGCAGCCCCATGGGGGGAGTTACTGGGGCCAACGTCCTGACTTTC.